The next 3 T cell receptor beta chains were all read from a single sample in a study of Graves' ophthalmopathy and Graves' hyperthyroidism. From RNA, the CDR3 regions of TCR beta chains were amplified and sequenced. HTBI primers were used in a first-round RT-PCR, which preceded a second-round multiplex PCR. TCRdb reprocessed the multiplex PCR reads with MiXCR, giving one entry per CDR3 protein. The sample gives about 640,000 distinct CDR3 sequences, about two fifths of which show up once; around 3% is in the top ten. The sequencing sample was made of peripheral blood. The source of these receptors is an adult man with Graves' ophthalmopathy.

This clonotype turned up a few times. The V and J genes are TRBV14 and TRBJ2-7, with D tentatively TRBD1 (5 bases). Trimming shortened V by 4 bases and J by 4 bases, and 14 bases separated the two germline ends. The CDR3 loop spans 14 amino acids. CDR1 is SGHDN and CDR2 is FVKESK in the germline V gene. CDR3 bases: TGTGCCAGCAGCCCCAGGTCAGGGTTGTACGAGCAGTACTTC. This translates into CASSPRSGLYEQYF. Full variable domain (outside the CDR3, taken from reference TRBV14 and TRBJ2-7): EAGVTQFPSHSVIEKGQTVTLRCDPISGHDNLYWYRRVMGKEIKFLLHFVKESKQDESGMPNNRFLAERTGGTYSTLKVQPAELEDSGVYFCASSPRSGLYEQYFGPGTRLTVT.

Comment on this clonotype: Relative to the germline gene, one junction end is altered; a read error may explain this. The chain links TRBV10-3 to TRBJ1-1; 9 nucleotides line up with TRBD1. This CDR3 is 15 amino acids long. Germline CDR1 reads ENHRY; CDR2 reads SYGVKD. The DNA of the CDR3 is TGTGCCAGCAGTTACCTTGGGACAGGGTTGACTGAAGCTTTCTTT. Translation: CASSYLGTGLTEAFF.

This clonotype has ten or more counts. Relative to the germline gene, one junction end is altered; a read error may explain this. The chain carries TRBV10-3 and TRBJ1-5; 7 bases align to TRBD1. The germline V gene encodes CDR1 ENHRY and CDR2 SYGVKD. The length of the CDR3 is 14 residues. This CDR3 reads CASSRDRDGQPQHF. DNA of the CDR3: TGTGCCAGCAGTCGCGACAGGGACGGTCAGCCCCAGCATTTT.